This T cell receptor (beta chain) was observed in a study of blood T cells in healthy people across ages (dated by TCRdb to about 2015). Looking at the study overall: In model experiments, roughly one uniquely barcoded TCR beta cDNA molecule per two T cells was captured by template switching. Age-related changes in TCR beta repertoire diversity were measured in the study by deep sequencing normalized with unique cDNA molecular identifiers. Four age groups were formed from the donors: young (average approximately 15 years), middle-aged (approximately 40), aged (62) and long-lived (about 80). Donors of different ages were randomly distributed across sequencing lanes to avoid experimental bias. Using the same blood draw, the study looked at two additional independent replicas of 1 million unique cDNA reads for two donors, one aged 18 to 30 and the other aged 80 or older. The study at large found these results: Bulk unsorted PBMC profiling prevented conclusive comparison of naive and antigen-experienced compartments. Because the CMV infection status of the donors was unknown, age-related changes in expanded clonotypes may potentially have been confounded. Total diversity estimates from one million sequenced T cells were considered lower bounds and underestimates. Observed TCR beta diversity per million T cells fell roughly linearly with age, and a significant reduction was already apparent by age roughly 40. Observed TCR beta diversity correlated strongly with the percentage of naive T cells measured by flow cytometry. Compared with the aged group, the long-lived group had more naive CD4+ T cells, fewer expanded clones and increased TCR diversity, a pattern suggesting age selection.

Systemically healthy Caucasian individuals from Russia, 39 in total and aged about 6 to 95 years, were included as donors. Approximately 9.3 milliliters of peripheral blood were drawn from each donor into EDTA-treated Vacutainer tubes. Ficoll-Paque density-gradient centrifugation was used to isolate PBMCs, with at least 7 million per sample. Trizol reagent was used to extract total RNA from PBMCs, with at least 5 micrograms per sample. Naive CD45RAhigh/CD27high T cell percentages were measured by flow cytometry on a PBMC aliquot from every donor. As for this clonotype: Its specific antigen is unknown. One base away there is no much larger clone; base qualities are not given.

Library method: 5' RACE. A second about 6 to 11 cycle PCR used a sample-barcoded 5' primer and a J-beta primer mix. Each TCR beta cDNA molecule received a unique molecular identifier from a template-switch 5' adaptor carrying 12 random nucleotides. Each sample yielded at least 3 million CDR3-containing paired-end reads. First-strand cDNA synthesis was performed from all RNA using the Mint cDNA synthesis kit, with priming by a TRBC-specific oligonucleotide. Following uracil-DNA glycosylase treatment, all cDNA underwent a first 18-cycle PCR with the universal primers M1SS and BC2_uni_R. Per the original workflow: Normalization of each sample was performed by random selection of 1 million high-quality reads, each carrying a distinct molecular identifier. Reads sharing molecular identifiers were discarded rather than binned into consensus sequences. MiTCR, with a Q25 quality threshold and the strictest error-elimination algorithm, was used for CDR3 identification, clonotype clustering and error correction. A nonparametric unseen species model with Euler transformation was used to estimate lower-bound total TCR beta diversity. Using fastp at Q25 and MiXCR, TCRdb reprocessed the public reads and kept productive beta chains. CDR3 protein duplicates are merged, each entry listing the most common genes and DNA. The V and J calls follow TCRdb's processing rather than the paper's. Counted in this sample were roughly 1.9 million distinct CDR3 sequences; approximately 40% of them appeared once. The leading ten clones occupy about 21% of the sample.

The sequenced sample was blood. This receptor was identified in a human donor in good health.

At the DNA level, the sequence is TGCAGTGCTTTTTCCATACACCAAGAGACCCAGTTCTTC. This yields the protein CSAFSIHQETQFF. Recombination joined TRBV20-1 with TRBJ2-5; no D gene can be assigned with confidence. The J call may not be correct, given that the DNA end is closer to TRBJ2-1. Via the germline V gene (reference sequence), CDR1 is DFQATT and CDR2 SNEGSKA. The CDR3, from cysteine to phenylalanine, totals 13 residues. Only the CDR3 DNA stays, 39 bases, in frame from base 1.